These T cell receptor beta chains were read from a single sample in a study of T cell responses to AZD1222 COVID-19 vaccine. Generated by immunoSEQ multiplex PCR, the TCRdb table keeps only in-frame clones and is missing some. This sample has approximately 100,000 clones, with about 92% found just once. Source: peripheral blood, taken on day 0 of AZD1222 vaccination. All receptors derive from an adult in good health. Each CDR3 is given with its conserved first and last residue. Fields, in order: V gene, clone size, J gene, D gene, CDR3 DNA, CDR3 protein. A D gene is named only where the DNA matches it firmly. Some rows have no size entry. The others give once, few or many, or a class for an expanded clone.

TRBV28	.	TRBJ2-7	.	TGTGCCAGCAGTTTCGCCGCGGGACATAGGGGCGAGCAGTACTTC	CASSFAAGHRGEQYF
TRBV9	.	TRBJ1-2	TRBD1	TGTGCCAGCAGCTCCCGGGACAGGGAGTTTGGCTACACCTTC	CASSSRDREFGYTF
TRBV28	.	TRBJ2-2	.	TGTGCCACCGAGACTGGGAACACCGGGGAGCTGTTTTTT	CATETGNTGELFF
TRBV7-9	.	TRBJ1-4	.	TGTGCCAGCAGCTTAAGGACGGGTCGGGGGATCCTTTATGAAAAACTGTTTTTT	CASSLRTGRGILYEKLFF
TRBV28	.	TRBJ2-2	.	TGTGCCAGCAGTTTAGGGACGAACACCGGGGAGCTGTTTTTT	CASSLGTNTGELFF
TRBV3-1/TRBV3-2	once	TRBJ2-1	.	TGTGCCAGCGCACTCAACCGGGAGTACAATGAGCAGTTCTTC	CASALNREYNEQFF
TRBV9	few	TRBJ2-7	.	TGTGCCAGCAGCCCATTGGGGCTAGCCGCCTCCTACGAGCAGTACTTC	CASSPLGLAASYEQYF
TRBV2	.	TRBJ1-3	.	TGTGCCAGCAGTGGGGGTAACACCATATATTTT	CASSGGNTIYF
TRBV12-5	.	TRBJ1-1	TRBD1	TGTGCTAGTGGTTGGGGACAGTCATTCAACACTGAAGCTTTCTTT	CASGWGQSFNTEAFF
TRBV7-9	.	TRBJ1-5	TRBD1	TGTGCCAGCAGCTTAACAGGGGATCAGCCCCAGCATTTT	CASSLTGDQPQHF
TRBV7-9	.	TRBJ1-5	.	TGTGCCAGCAGTATCGAGGGACCCCAGCCCCAGCATTTT	CASSIEGPQPQHF
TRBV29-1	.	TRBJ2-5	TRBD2	TGCAGCGTTACCCTAGCGGGGGGGCTCGAAGAGACCCAGTACTTC	CSVTLAGGLEETQYF
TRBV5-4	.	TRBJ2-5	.	TGTGCCAGCAGCTTGGTGGGGTTTGAGACCCAGTACTTC	CASSLVGFETQYF
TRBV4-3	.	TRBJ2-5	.	TGCGCCAGCAGCCAAGATTGGGGAGAGACCCAGTACTTC	CASSQDWGETQYF
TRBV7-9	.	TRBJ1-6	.	TGTGCCAGCAGCCACCCCAGAAGTTCACCCCTCCACTTT	CASSHPRSSPLHF
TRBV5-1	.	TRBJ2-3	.	TGCGCCAGCAGCTTGTCCGTTATGGCAGGGAGCACAGATACGCAGTATTTT	CASSLSVMAGSTDTQYF
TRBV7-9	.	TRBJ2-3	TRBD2	TGTGCCAGCAGCTCTCCGGGACTAAGGAGGAGCACAGATACGCAGTATTTT	CASSSPGLRRSTDTQYF
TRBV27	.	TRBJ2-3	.	TGTGCCAGCACGGTATCGGGGGGCGAGAACACAGATACGCAGTATTTT	CASTVSGGENTDTQYF
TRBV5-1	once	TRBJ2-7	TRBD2	TGCGCCAGCAGCTTGTTGCCCAGGACTAGCGGGGCTAGCTACGAGCAGTACTTC	CASSLLPRTSGASYEQYF
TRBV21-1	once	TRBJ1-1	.	TGTGCCAGCAGCGCAGGCCAGGAGCCCTTGAACACTGAAGCTTTCTTT	CASSAGQEPLNTEAFF
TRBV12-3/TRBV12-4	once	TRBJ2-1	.	TGTGCCAGCAGTTTATTTGAGCAGTTCTTC	CASSLFEQFF
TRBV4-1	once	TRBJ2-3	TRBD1	TGCGCCAGCAGCGTTCCAGGGGGACGAGATACGCAGTATTTT	CASSVPGGRDTQYF
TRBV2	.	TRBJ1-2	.	TGTGCCAGGAAGGGAAACAGGGAGGGGTATTATGGCTACACCTTC	CARKGNREGYYGYTF
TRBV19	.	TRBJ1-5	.	TGTGCCAGTAGTATAGTCTTGACGAGCTATCAGCCCCAGCATTTT	CASSIVLTSYQPQHF
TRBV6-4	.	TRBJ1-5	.	TGTGCCGCTAGACTATGCTTTTCGAGCAATCAGCCCCAGCATTTT	CAARLCFSSNQPQHF
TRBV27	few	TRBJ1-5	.	TGTGCCAGCAGTTACGGAAGCAATCAGCCCCAGCATTTT	CASSYGSNQPQHF
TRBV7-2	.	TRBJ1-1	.	TGTGCCAGCAGCTTAGTGGGACGACTTGAACCTTTCTTT	CASSLVGRLEPFF
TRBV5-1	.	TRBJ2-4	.	TGCGCCAGCAACTTAGGGGACGAGGACATTCAGTACTTC	CASNLGDEDIQYF
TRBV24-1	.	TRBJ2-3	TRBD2	TGTGCCACCAGTGATTTGGGCGGGGGGGCTAAAGATACGCAGTATTTT	CATSDLGGGAKDTQYF
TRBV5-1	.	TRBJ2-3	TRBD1	TGCGCCAGTACACCGGGACAGGAGTCAGATACGCAGTATTTT	CASTPGQESDTQYF
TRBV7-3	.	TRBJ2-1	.	TGTGCCAGCAGCTTAACGGGGGGAGAAAGGGACAATGAGCAGTTCTTC	CASSLTGGERDNEQFF
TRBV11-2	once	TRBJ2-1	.	TGTGCCAGCAGTTACTCACGGGTGAGAATAAGCTCCTACAATGAGCAGTTCTTC	CASSYSRVRISSYNEQFF
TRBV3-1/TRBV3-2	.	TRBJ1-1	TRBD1	TGTGCCAGCAGCCAAGATTGGGGACAGGAAGCTTTCTTT	CASSQDWGQEAFF
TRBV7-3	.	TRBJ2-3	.	TGTGCCAGCAGCTTAGGCATAGGTCGCACAGATACGCAGTATTTT	CASSLGIGRTDTQYF
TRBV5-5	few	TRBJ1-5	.	TGTGCCAGCAGCTTGGCCACGGGTCATAGCAATCAGCCCCAGCATTTT	CASSLATGHSNQPQHF
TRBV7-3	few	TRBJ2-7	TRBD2	TGTGCCAGCAGCTTACAAGCGGGAAACCAGGACGAGCAGTACTTC	CASSLQAGNQDEQYF
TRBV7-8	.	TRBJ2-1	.	TGTGCCAGCAGCCCCCGGGGCCTATCCTACAATGAGCAGTTCTTC	CASSPRGLSYNEQFF
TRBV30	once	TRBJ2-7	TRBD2	TGTGCCTGGAGCCCACCCCGGACTAGCGCATCCTACGAGCAGTACTTC	CAWSPPRTSASYEQYF
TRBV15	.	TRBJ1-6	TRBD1	TGTGCCACCAGCAGTGGACAGGGGGGTTTGACACCCCTCCACTTT	CATSSGQGGLTPLHF
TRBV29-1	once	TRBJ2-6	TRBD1	TGCAGCGCGACAGGGCCTGGGGCCAACGTCCTGACTTTC	CSATGPGANVLTF
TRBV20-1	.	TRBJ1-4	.	TGCAGTGCTAGTTTCCAGGATAATGAAAAACTGTTTTTT	CSASFQDNEKLFF
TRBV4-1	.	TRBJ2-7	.	TGCGCCAGCAGCCCCAGCGGCCAAGGGAGGTCCTACGAGCAGTACTTC	CASSPSGQGRSYEQYF
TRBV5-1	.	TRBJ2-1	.	TGCGCCAGCAGCGAAAGCTCCTACAATGAGCAGTTCTTC	CASSESSYNEQFF
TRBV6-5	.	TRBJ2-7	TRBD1	TGTGCCAGCCGGACAGGGGGGCTTTACGAGCAGTACTTC	CASRTGGLYEQYF
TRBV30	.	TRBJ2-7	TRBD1	TGTGCCTGGAGGGGGACAGGTAGCTCCTACGAGCAGTACTTC	CAWRGTGSSYEQYF
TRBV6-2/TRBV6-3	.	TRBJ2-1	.	TGTGCCAGCAGTTATCGTGCCTATCGGGATGAGCAGTTCTTC	CASSYRAYRDEQFF
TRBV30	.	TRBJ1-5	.	TGTGCCTGGAGTGTCGGTGTAGGTAATCAGCCCCAGCATTTT	CAWSVGVGNQPQHF
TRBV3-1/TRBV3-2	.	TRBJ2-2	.	TGTGCCAGCAGCCAAGCGGGATACACCGGGGAGCTGTTTTTT	CASSQAGYTGELFF
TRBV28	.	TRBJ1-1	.	TGTGCCAGCAGCCGCCCAACAGGGCAGGTCACTGAAGCTTTCTTT	CASSRPTGQVTEAFF
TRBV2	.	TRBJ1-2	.	TGTGCCAGCAGTGCAGGGGTCGATGGCTACACCTTC	CASSAGVDGYTF
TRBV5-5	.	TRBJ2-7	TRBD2	TGTGCCAGCAGCTTGGGGGGGGGACCCTACGAGCAGTACTTC	CASSLGGGPYEQYF
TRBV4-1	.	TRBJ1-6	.	TGCGCCAGCAGCCTCACCGATAGCTCCTATAATTCACCCCTCCACTTT	CASSLTDSSYNSPLHF
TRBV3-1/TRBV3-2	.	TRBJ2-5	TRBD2	TGTGCCAGCAGCCCGGGACTAGCAGGGGAGACCCAGTACTTC	CASSPGLAGETQYF
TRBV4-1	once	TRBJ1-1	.	TGCGCCAGCAGCCCCTTTTCCACGACAGGGAACACTGAAGCTTTCTTT	CASSPFSTTGNTEAFF
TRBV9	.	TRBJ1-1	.	TGTGCCAGCAGCCCGCGGACGGTTCCGAACACTGAAGCTTTCTTT	CASSPRTVPNTEAFF
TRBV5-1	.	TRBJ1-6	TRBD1	TGCGCCAGCAGCCCCGGGACAGGGGGTTCACCCCTCCACTTT	CASSPGTGGSPLHF
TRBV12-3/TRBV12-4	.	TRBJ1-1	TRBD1	TGTGCCAGCAGAACAGGGGTGACTGAAGCTTTCTTT	CASRTGVTEAFF
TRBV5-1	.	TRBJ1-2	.	TGCGCCAGCAGCTTGGAGGCCTCTTATGGCTACACCTTC	CASSLEASYGYTF
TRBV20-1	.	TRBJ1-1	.	TGCAGTGCTAGTAAGTACCGCTGGGGTGAAGCTTTCTTT	CSASKYRWGEAFF